This TCR beta chain was identified in a study of T cells in Graves' hyperthyroidism and ophthalmopathy. Study-wide findings and caveats: The model forecast ophthalmopathy, anticipating it by a median around 6.9 months before onset. Peripheral blood also featured most of the thyroid clonotypes expanded above 0.001.

This clonotype showed up many times. Its antigen is not known. The V gene end was trimmed by 6 bases and the J gene end by 4 bases; junction bases not matched to a gene: 8. CDR3 length: 14 amino acids. The germline V gene encodes CDR1 MNHEY and CDR2 SVGEGT. TCR beta CDR3 region amplification was performed from RNA transcripts. During a first-round RT-PCR of the TCR CDR3, the HTBI primer set was used. MiXCR, applied by TCRdb to the multiplex PCR reads, yields one record per CDR3 protein. Among hundreds of thousands of distinct CDR3 sequences, over 11% were seen once, and the ten largest hold 4.5% to 6%. Disease duration under 2 months; hyperthyroidism patients were aged 18 to 65. Reasons for excluding patients were uncontrolled infection, other autoimmune disease, pregnancy or lactation.

The receptor's source is a woman younger than 45 with Graves' hyperthyroidism that later progressed to Graves' ophthalmopathy. Sequenced: blood. The chain is built from TRBV6-2 or TRBV6-3 and TRBJ1-1, with 7 bases that match TRBD1. CDR3 sequence reads: CASRETGRTTEAFF. The CDR3 nucleotides are TGTGCCAGCAGGGAGACAGGGCGTACCACTGAAGCTTTCTTT.